Below, 6 T cell receptor beta chains from the same sample are listed, as sequenced in a study of CD8+ T cells in alopecia areata (dated by TCRdb to the late 2010s). CD4+ cells from several biomarker-study patients were further sorted into CD25+CD127- cells. Libraries were made using the immunoSEQ multiplex PCR assay. To provide template for TCR sequencing, every sample had RNA extracted and reverse transcribed into cDNA. The immuneACCESS repertoire file appears here via TCRdb, limited to in-frame rearrangements. These files lack a portion of the clones; in checked studies, under half of the deficit traces to unresolved V genes, and the cause of the others is not known. In this sample the table shows under 40,000 clones, around 50% of which occur a single time. About 1.7% of the sample belongs to the ten largest clones. The sequencing input was CD4+ Tregs sorted from blood. The source is a human donor with alopecia areata.

This clone was recorded a few times. The chain uses TRBV29-1 and TRBJ1-6, with 8 positions matching TRBD1. With V trimmed by 6 bases and J by 9 bases, 7 bases remained unmatched. The CDR3 runs 13 residues. From germline, CDR1 is SQVTM and CDR2 ANQGSEA. The CDR3 coding sequence is TGCAGCGTCCAGGGGGCGCGGGGTTCACCCCTCCACTTT. This translates into CSVQGARGSPLHF. The complete variable domain, with remaining parts taken from reference TRBV29-1 and TRBJ1-6, reads SAVISQKPSRDICQRGTSLTIQCQVDSQVTMMFWYRQQPGQSLTLIATANQGSEATYESGFVIDKFPISRPNLTFSTLTVSNMSPEDSSIYLCSVQGARGSPLHFGNGTRLTVT.

In its sample, this clone was seen a few times. The J gene is TRBJ1-1, the V gene TRBV27; possibly TRBD1 for D (6 bases). Germline V gene sequence: CDR1 MNHEY, CDR2 SMNVEV (reference sequence). The CDR3 covers 15 residues. V was clipped by 5 bases and J by 4 bases, with 17 bases between them. In nucleotides, the CDR3 is TGTGCCAGCAGTAGTGTTCTGATAGGGGGCACTGAAGCTTTCTTT. This encodes CASSSVLIGGTEAFF.

The chain joins TRBV10-3 to TRBJ2-2; TRBD1 might be the D (5 bases). The germline gives CDR1 ENHRY, CDR2 SYGVKD. The V gene lost 8 bases and the J gene lost 0 bases, with 16 bases spanning the gap. CDR3 length: 16 residues. CDR3 nucleotide sequence: TGTGCCATCCCATCCCCCGCAGGGTCGAACACCGGGGAGCTGTTTTTT. It yields the protein CAIPSPAGSNTGELFF.

This chain joins TRBV5-1 and TRBJ1-1; TRBD1 might be the D (6 bases). The CDR3 is 14 amino acids. Per the germline V gene, CDR1 is SGHRS and CDR2 is YFSETQ. Trimming left V 5 bases short and J 1 base short, with 12 bases between. The CDR3 reads CASSRQASNTEAFF. The CDR3 bases are TGCGCCAGCAGTCGACAGGCCTCGAACACTGAAGCTTTCTTT.

The V call is TRBV19, the J call TRBJ2-4; no clear D gene. The CDR3 covers 13 residues. From germline, CDR1 is LNHDA and CDR2 SQIVND (reference sequence). V was clipped by 3 bases and J by 7 bases, with 10 bases between them. The CDR3 sequence is CASSMVDMNIQYF. The CDR3, as DNA: TGTGCCAGTAGTATGGTCGACATGAACATTCAGTACTTC.

This clone was counted only a few times. The chain joins TRBV5-1 to TRBJ2-3, with no clear D. This CDR3 is built from 13 residues. Germline V lookup: CDR1 SGHRS, CDR2 YFSETQ. V lost 0 bases and J 2 bases, leaving 4 bases between the germline ends. The CDR3 DNA sequence: TGCGCCAGCAGCTTGGCAGCCACAGATACGCAGTATTTT. Translating gives CASSLAATDTQYF.